A selection of T cell receptor beta chains follows, all from one sample in a study of blood T cell repertoires in COVID-19. TCRdb's copy holds only in-frame clones and misses some; the assay was immunoSEQ multiplex PCR. The data hold some 250,000 clones, with more than 75% observed a single time. The sample consisted of peripheral blood. These receptors were taken from a woman younger than 45 who had recovered from COVID-19. The CDR3 runs from the conserved cysteine through the conserved F or W. The D gene is left open where the match is weak. Not all rows give a size; the values are once, few, many and, for expanded clones, a class.

clone_size,v_call,d_call,j_call,cdr3_aa,cdr3_nt
.,TRBV25-1,TRBD2,TRBJ2-5,CASRTSGQETQYF,TGTGCCAGTAGGACTAGCGGCCAAGAGACCCAGTACTTC
.,TRBV25-1,.,TRBJ1-4,CASSPTDGGSNEKLFF,TGTGCCAGCAGTCCTACCGACGGCGGGTCTAATGAAAAACTGTTTTTT
.,TRBV9,TRBD2,TRBJ2-7,CASSPRLAGGGYEQYF,TGTGCCAGCAGCCCTAGACTAGCGGGGGGCGGCTACGAGCAGTACTTC
.,TRBV29-1,.,TRBJ2-3,CSVALGLEGTQYF,TGCAGCGTCGCTCTAGGGTTGGAGGGTACGCAGTATTTT
.,TRBV3-1/TRBV3-2,.,TRBJ2-1,CASSPDYTNNEQFF,TGTGCCAGCAGCCCGGACTACACTAACAATGAGCAGTTCTTC
.,TRBV10-3,TRBD2,TRBJ2-3,CAISEEAGGYDTQYF,TGTGCCATCAGTGAAGAAGCGGGGGGGTATGATACGCAGTATTTT
.,TRBV4-2,TRBD1,TRBJ2-7,CASSQDGTGSYEQYF,TGTGCCAGCAGCCAAGATGGGACAGGGTCCTACGAGCAGTACTTC
.,TRBV4-3,.,TRBJ2-1,CASSQGGSSYNEQFF,TGCGCCAGCAGCCAAGGGGGCAGTTCCTACAATGAGCAGTTCTTC
.,TRBV30,.,TRBJ2-1,CAWSPGGSYNEQFF,TGTGCCTGGAGTCCAGGGGGGTCCTACAATGAGCAGTTCTTC
.,TRBV5-1,.,TRBJ1-4,CASSFLGAGLSGEKLFF,TGCGCCAGCAGCTTCCTTGGCGCGGGGTTATCGGGAGAAAAACTGTTTTTT
.,TRBV9,TRBD1,TRBJ1-4,CASSVGGTEAEKLFF,TGTGCCAGCAGCGTAGGGGGGACAGAGGCTGAAAAACTGTTTTTT
.,TRBV18,.,TRBJ2-1,CASSPQYSNEQFF,TGTGCCAGCTCACCACAATACAGCAATGAGCAGTTCTTC
once,TRBV19,.,TRBJ2-1,CASSARVGVGNEQFF,TGTGCCAGTAGTGCCCGGGTCGGAGTGGGCAATGAGCAGTTCTTC
.,TRBV5-5,.,TRBJ2-1,CASSSLQRSSYNEQFF,TGTGCCAGCAGCTCCCTACAGAGAAGCTCCTACAATGAGCAGTTCTTC
.,TRBV12-3/TRBV12-4,.,TRBJ1-2,CASSLNREYGYTF,TGTGCCAGCAGTTTGAACAGGGAATATGGCTACACCTTC
.,TRBV6-4,TRBD1,TRBJ1-4,CARKNGQGSIEKLFF,TGTGCCAGAAAAAATGGACAGGGTAGTATTGAAAAACTGTTTTTT
.,TRBV10-1,.,TRBJ1-3,CASSVLWGDRGNTIYF,TGCGCCAGCAGTGTCCTATGGGGAGATCGGGGAAACACCATATATTTT
few,TRBV5-1,.,TRBJ2-1,CASSSVDSNEQFF,TGCGCCAGCAGCTCCGTCGACAGTAATGAGCAGTTCTTC
.,TRBV9,TRBD1,TRBJ2-7,CASSPPGTGVSEQYF,TGTGCCAGCAGTCCTCCCGGGACAGGGGTCTCCGAGCAGTACTTC
.,TRBV7-9,TRBD1,TRBJ1-2,CASSPFVDRGHGNYGYTF,TGTGCCAGCAGCCCATTCGTGGACAGGGGGCATGGGAACTATGGCTACACCTTC
.,TRBV12-3/TRBV12-4,.,TRBJ1-1,CASSFLRNTEAFF,TGTGCCAGCAGTTTTCTCCGTAACACTGAAGCTTTCTTT
.,TRBV6-2/TRBV6-3,TRBD2,TRBJ2-3,CASSYGASGYTDTQYF,TGTGCCAGCAGTTACGGAGCTAGCGGGTACACAGATACGCAGTATTTT
once,TRBV30,.,TRBJ1-2,CAWRREEKNGYTF,TGTGCCTGGAGGAGGGAGGAAAAAAATGGCTACACCTTC
.,TRBV2,.,TRBJ1-1,CASSTQGGGNTEAFF,TGTGCCAGCAGTACACAGGGAGGGGGGAACACTGAAGCTTTCTTT
.,TRBV3-1/TRBV3-2,.,TRBJ2-7,CASSQGGATYEQYF,TGTGCCAGCAGCCAGGGGGGGGCAACTTACGAGCAGTACTTC
.,TRBV2,TRBD1,TRBJ1-3,CASSELGQSSGNTIYF,TGTGCCAGCAGTGAGTTGGGACAGAGCTCTGGAAACACCATATATTTT
.,TRBV6-5,.,TRBJ1-2,CASSFTGHHNGYTF,TGTGCCAGCAGTTTCACAGGGCATCACAATGGCTACACCTTC
.,TRBV5-4,TRBD1,TRBJ2-3,CASSLLTGGLGTDTQYF,TGTGCCAGCAGCTTGCTGACAGGGGGCCTTGGCACAGATACGCAGTATTTT
.,TRBV6-5,.,TRBJ2-7,CASKEFSGTYEQYF,TGTGCCAGCAAGGAATTCTCGGGTACCTACGAGCAGTACTTC
few,TRBV12-5,TRBD1,TRBJ2-4,CASGLRTGGEAKNIQYF,TGTGCTAGTGGTTTGAGGACAGGGGGGGAGGCCAAAAACATTCAGTACTTC
.,TRBV13,.,TRBJ2-7,CASSLSSGIYEQYF,TGTGCCAGCAGCTTAAGTAGCGGAATCTACGAGCAGTACTTC
.,TRBV27,.,TRBJ1-1,CASRSNTEAFF,TGTGCCAGCCGTTCTAACACTGAAGCTTTCTTT
.,TRBV5-4,TRBD2,TRBJ2-2,CASSLERGGRNTGELFF,TGTGCCAGCAGCTTGGAGCGGGGGGGCCGGAACACCGGGGAGCTGTTTTTT
many,TRBV6-1,.,TRBJ2-3,CASSEAPNTDTQYF,TGTGCCAGCAGTGAAGCACCTAACACAGATACGCAGTATTTT
.,TRBV5-1,.,TRBJ1-4,CASSSEGATNEKLFF,TGCGCCAGCAGCTCCGAAGGGGCAACTAATGAAAAACTGTTTTTT
.,TRBV10-2,TRBD2,TRBJ2-1,CASRTNRDYLLEDNEQFF,TGCGCCAGCAGAACTAACCGGGACTATTTATTAGAGGACAATGAGCAGTTCTTC
.,TRBV9,TRBD2,TRBJ2-7,CASTPGGGWSYEQYF,TGTGCCAGCACTCCCGGGGGGGGCTGGTCCTACGAGCAGTACTTC
.,TRBV6-2/TRBV6-3,.,TRBJ2-7,CASSYPPSYEQYF,TGTGCCAGCAGTTACCCCCCCAGTTACGAGCAGTACTTC
.,TRBV12-3/TRBV12-4,.,TRBJ2-3,CASSLVATDTQYF,TGTGCCAGCAGTTTAGTGGCCACAGATACGCAGTATTTT
.,TRBV9,TRBD2,TRBJ2-2,CASSVGTSGVSGELFF,TGTGCCAGCAGCGTTGGGACTAGCGGGGTTAGCGGGGAGCTGTTTTTT
.,TRBV7-8,TRBD1,TRBJ2-5,CASSYDRGRETQYF,TGTGCCAGCAGCTACGACAGGGGGCGAGAGACCCAGTACTTC
.,TRBV3-1/TRBV3-2,.,TRBJ1-4,CASSHLVEEKLFF,TGTGCCAGCAGCCATTTGGTTGAGGAAAAACTGTTTTTT
.,TRBV5-1,.,TRBJ1-1,CASSLTSDRNTEAFF,TGCGCCAGCAGCTTGACTAGCGACAGGAACACTGAAGCTTTCTTT
.,TRBV19,.,TRBJ2-7,CASSYRVRWEQYF,TGTGCCAGTTCCTACAGGGTCCGTTGGGAGCAGTACTTC
.,TRBV30,TRBD2,TRBJ2-1,CAWLRVGLAGGVSYNEQFF,TGTGCCTGGCTACGCGTGGGACTAGCGGGGGGGGTGTCCTACAATGAGCAGTTCTTC
.,TRBV5-1,TRBD2,TRBJ2-3,CASSLAVAGGLLSTDTQYF,TGCGCCAGCAGCTTGGCCGTAGCGGGGGGCCTTTTAAGCACAGATACGCAGTATTTT
.,TRBV13,TRBD2,TRBJ2-5,CASKIAGRKETQYF,TGTGCCAGCAAAATAGCGGGGAGAAAAGAGACCCAGTACTTC
.,TRBV11-1,.,TRBJ1-1,CASSFSGNTEAFF,TGTGCCAGCAGCTTTTCAGGAAACACTGAAGCTTTCTTT